Shown below are 27 T cell receptor beta chains from a single sample sequenced in a study of T cell responses to AZD1222 COVID-19 vaccine. TCRdb keeps only in-frame clones here, not all; method: immunoSEQ multiplex PCR. The data contain 99,000 or so clones, around 80% of them singletons. The material was peripheral blood, obtained on day 0 of AZD1222 vaccination. All receptors come from an adult in good health.

The chain is built from TRBV2 and TRBJ1-4, with D maybe TRBD1 (5 bases). Germline V gives CDR1 SNHLY, CDR2 FYNNEI. The CDR3 is 14 amino acids. Trimming cost V 5 bases and J 5 bases, with 12 bases left between them. CDR3 amino acids: CASSSDRFNEKLFF. The CDR3 nucleotides read TGTGCCAGCAGTTCCGACAGATTCAATGAAAAACTGTTTTTT.

This chain links TRBV13 with TRBJ2-6; 8 bases align to TRBD2. The V and J ends lost 5 bases and 4 bases, in that order; junction bases with no gene match: 10. Germline assignment: CDR1 PRHDT and CDR2 FYEKMQ (reference sequence). The CDR3 loop spans 17 amino acids. The CDR3 DNA follows: TGTGCCAGCAGCACCGCCACGGGAGGGACGGGGGCCAACGTCCTGACTTTC. Translation gives CASSTATGGTGANVLTF.

The V gene is TRBV19, the J gene TRBJ1-4; 10 nucleotides match TRBD1. The CDR3 is 14 amino acids. Germline V gene sequence: CDR1 LNHDA, CDR2 SQIVND (reference sequence). Unmatched junction bases numbered 2, after V lost 3 bases and J lost 7 bases. In DNA, the CDR3 is TGTGCCAGTAGTATCCGGGACAGGGGTGAAAAACTGTTTTTT. Its translation: CASSIRDRGEKLFF.

This clone was counted a single time. The chain uses TRBV5-1 and TRBJ1-6; 8 bases are shared with TRBD1. Germline assignment: CDR1 SGHRS and CDR2 YFSETQ. This CDR3 contains 15 residues. J was trimmed by 9 bases and V by 0 bases; bases with no gene match: 5. CDR3 bases: TGCGCCAGCAGCTTGGGACAGGGGCAAGTTTCACCCCTCCACTTT. Translated: CASSLGQGQVSPLHF.

The chain uses TRBV5-4 and TRBJ1-1, with 7 positions matching TRBD1. CDR3 length: 18 amino acids. Germline lookup yields CDR1 SGHNT and CDR2 YYREEE (reference sequence). Germline trimming cut 0 bases from V and 3 bases from J; bases unmatched to any gene: 14. The CDR3 region is CASSLVPPDRDRDTEAFF. CDR3 sequence (DNA): TGTGCCAGCAGCTTGGTCCCCCCAGACAGGGATAGGGACACTGAAGCTTTCTTT.

The table lists this clone with a few counts. V usage is TRBV7-3 and J usage is TRBJ2-2, with D perhaps matching TRBD1 or TRBD2 (5 bases each). Germline CDR1 SGHTA, CDR2 FQGTGA. This CDR3 is 16 amino acids long. Trimming removed 0 bases at V and 0 bases at J, with 8 bases between. CDR3 coding DNA: TGTGCCAGCAGCTTAACGGGGGAACCGAACACCGGGGAGCTGTTTTTT. The encoded protein is CASSLTGEPNTGELFF.

The chain carries TRBV7-2 and TRBJ1-1, with no clear D. The CDR3 has 15 residues. Trimming took off 1 base at V and 0 bases at J, with 9 bases between the two ends. Germline loops: CDR1 SGHTA, CDR2 FQGNSA. CDR3 sequence (DNA): TGTGCCAGCAGCTTAGATCTATTTTTGAACACTGAAGCTTTCTTT. Amino acid sequence: CASSLDLFLNTEAFF.

The rearrangement joins TRBV7-9 to TRBJ1-6; 9 bases line up with TRBD1. The length of the CDR3 is 14 residues. J gave up 8 bases and V 9 bases, and 8 bases lay outside the gene matches. CDR1 is SEHNR, CDR2 FQNEAQ, per germline (reference sequence). This CDR3 reads CASQGTGLDSPLHF. In nucleotides, the CDR3 is TGTGCCAGTCAAGGGACAGGGCTGGATTCACCCCTCCACTTT.

The V and J genes are TRBV25-1 and TRBJ1-3, with D tentatively TRBD1 (6 bases). Germline lookup yields CDR1 MGHDK and CDR2 SYGVNS. The V gene lost 5 bases and the J gene lost 4 bases, with 15 bases spanning the gap. The length of the CDR3 is 15 residues. DNA of the CDR3: TGTGCCAGCAGTCGGCCGGAGGGGGTGGGAAACACCATATATTTT. Translation: CASSRPEGVGNTIYF. The whole variable domain, filled in from reference TRBV25-1 and TRBJ1-3, reads EADIYQTPRYLVIGTGKKITLECSQTMGHDKMYWYQQDPGMELHLIHYSYGVNSTEKGDLSSESTVSRIRTEHFPLTLESARPSHTSQYLCASSRPEGVGNTIYFGEGSWLTVV.

The CDR3 sequence: CASSPYLEAFF. The CDR3 DNA follows: TGTGCCAGCAGCCCGTATCTTGAAGCTTTCTTT. This sequence joins TRBV7-2 and TRBJ1-1; D gene unclear. The CDR3 spans 11 residues. The germline gives CDR1 SGHTA, CDR2 FQGNSA. V shed 5 bases and J shed 7 bases, with 8 bases lying between them. The variable domain in full, completed from reference TRBV7-2 and TRBJ1-1, reads GAGVSQSPSNKVTEKGKDVELRCDPISGHTALYWYRQSLGQGLEFLIYFQGNSAPDKSGLPSDRFSAERTGGSVSTLTIQRTQQEDSAVYLCASSPYLEAFFGQGTRLTVV.

The rearrangement joins TRBV7-2 to TRBJ2-1; unclear D gene. The CDR3 extends over 15 amino acids. V was clipped by 0 bases and J by 0 bases, with 6 bases between them. Germline CDR1 and CDR2: SGHTA and FQGNSA. The CDR3 nucleotides are TGTGCCAGCAGCTTAGCGGTGGGCTCCTACAATGAGCAGTTCTTC. It encodes CASSLAVGSYNEQFF.

This rearrangement joins TRBV5-1 to TRBJ1-1; D is unresolved. Trimming took off 0 bases at V and 6 bases at J, with 12 bases between the two ends. Germline CDR1 SGHRS, CDR2 YFSETQ. This CDR3 comprises 14 residues. DNA of the CDR3: TGCGCCAGCAGCTTGGGTACGGCGCTGTCTGAAGCTTTCTTT. Amino acid sequence: CASSLGTALSEAFF.

The chain is built from TRBV7-8 and TRBJ1-2; possibly TRBD1 for D (6 bases). The germline V gene has CDR1 SGHVS and CDR2 FQNEAQ. The CDR3 consists of 14 residues. V was cut by 4 bases and J by 3 bases, with 12 bases left in between. CDR3 in DNA: TGTGCCAGCAGCTCACGACAGGACCACTATGGCTACACCTTC. Its protein product is CASSSRQDHYGYTF.

This sequence joins TRBV21-1 and TRBJ2-5; the tabulated D call, TRBD1, remains unverified against the DNA. TRBV21-1 is shown as a pseudogene. CDR3 length: 12 amino acids. CDR3 DNA sequence: TGTGCCAGCAGCAGTGGGACAGGGTCGGTCTACTTC. Protein: CASSSGTGSVYF.

This chain links TRBV20-1 with TRBJ1-2, with D perhaps TRBD1 (6 bases). The V end was cut by 3 bases, the J end by 2 bases, with 16 bases between. The CDR3 totals 15 residues. Germline CDR1 is DFQATT and CDR2 is SNEGSKA (reference sequence). In DNA, the CDR3 is TGCAGTGCTAGTACCAGGGGTTTCCCAAACTATGGCTACACCTTC. It codes for CSASTRGFPNYGYTF.

The genes are TRBV2 and TRBJ2-1; 8 bases fit TRBD2. CDR3 size: 17 residues. Losses at the gene ends were 5 bases for V and 0 bases for J; bases not matched to a gene: 9. Per the germline V gene, CDR1 is SNHLY and CDR2 is FYNNEI. This chain's CDR3 is CASSTPLRGGSYNEQFF. For the CDR3, the DNA is TGTGCCAGCAGTACACCATTACGGGGGGGCTCCTACAATGAGCAGTTCTTC.

The V and J genes are TRBV5-4 and TRBJ1-2, with 8 bases identical to TRBD1. Looked up from germline, CDR1 is SGHNT and CDR2 is YYREEE (reference sequence). This CDR3 region has 14 residues. The V segment lost 0 bases and the J segment 8 bases; nucleotides outside the gene matches: 6. The CDR3 coding sequence is TGTGCCAGCAGCTTGGGGACAGGGCCATCGGGCTACACCTTC. This codes for CASSLGTGPSGYTF.

The sample holds a few counts of this clone. CDR3 protein: CASSRNTEAFF. The CDR3 nucleotides read TGTGCCAGCAGCAGGAACACTGAAGCTTTCTTT. This chain joins TRBV3-1 (or the pseudogene TRBV3-2) and TRBJ1-1; D is ambiguous. The CDR3 is 11 amino acids. V lost 5 bases and J lost 1, with 2 bases in between. Germline CDR1 is LGHDT and CDR2 is YNNKEL (reference sequence).

V is TRBV19 and J is TRBJ2-1; D is unclear. The CDR3 extends over 15 amino acids. Germline assignment: CDR1 LNHDA and CDR2 SQIVND (reference sequence). The V and J ends lost 5 bases and 4 bases respectively, with 15 bases between them. The CDR3 protein is CASSQVGLSYNEQFF. CDR3 in DNA: TGTGCCAGTAGTCAGGTGGGGTTATCATACAATGAGCAGTTCTTC.

This clone was counted a single time. The chain carries TRBV3-1 (or the pseudogene TRBV3-2) and TRBJ2-3; 12 bases match TRBD2. Losses at the gene ends were 1 base for V and 0 bases for J; bases not matched to a gene: 5. The germline V gene has CDR1 LGHDT and CDR2 YNNKEL (reference sequence). The CDR3 contains 18 residues. CDR3 in DNA: TGTGCCAGCAGCCAAGCGACTAGCGGGGGCCCTAGCACAGATACGCAGTATTTT. This translates into CASSQATSGGPSTDTQYF.

This chain joins TRBV5-4 and TRBJ2-7; 8 bases line up with TRBD1. This CDR3 has 14 residues. V lost 3 bases to trimming and J lost 4 bases; unmatched junction nucleotides: 6. In germline, CDR1 is SGHNT, CDR2 YYREEE (reference sequence). This CDR3 reads CASSSRTGRYEQYF. The CDR3 DNA reads TGTGCCAGCAGCTCGAGGACAGGGCGGTACGAGCAGTACTTC.

The chain employs TRBV3-1 (or the pseudogene TRBV3-2) and TRBJ2-7; 8 positions match TRBD2. The germline V gene encodes CDR1 LGHDT and CDR2 YNNKEL (reference sequence). J was trimmed by 5 bases and V by 0 bases; bases with no gene match: 15. The length of the CDR3 is 18 residues. CDR3: CASSQDRGRERGGHEQYF. CDR3 sequence (DNA): TGTGCCAGCAGCCAAGATCGGGGACGGGAACGGGGGGGCCACGAGCAGTACTTC.

In DNA form, the CDR3 reads TGTGCCAGCAGCCGCTGGGTACGGGGATCTGGAAACACCATATATTTT. Translating it yields CASSRWVRGSGNTIYF. J is TRBJ1-3 and V is TRBV7-8; D remains ambiguous. The length of the CDR3 is 16 residues. Trimming cost V 5 bases and J 1 base, with 15 bases left between them. CDR1 and CDR2 (germline): SGHVS, FQNEAQ.

This clone was seen only once. The chain combines TRBV19 with TRBJ1-5; no definite D call. Trimming stripped 6 bases from V and 2 bases from J, with 11 bases between. The CDR3 runs to 14 residues. Germline loops: CDR1 LNHDA, CDR2 SQIVND (reference sequence). CDR3 sequence: CASRPEMGNQPQHF. The CDR3 region has the DNA TGTGCCAGTAGGCCGGAGATGGGCAATCAGCCCCAGCATTTT.

The chain uses TRBV6-4 and TRBJ2-2, with D uncertain. The germline V gene encodes CDR1 MRHNA and CDR2 SNTAGT. V dropped 0 bases and J dropped 0 bases, with 2 bases sitting between them. The CDR3 loop spans 14 amino acids. CDR3 nucleotide sequence: TGTGCCAGCAGTGACTCGACGAACACCGGGGAGCTGTTTTTT. Encoded protein: CASSDSTNTGELFF.

The V gene is TRBV29-1, the J gene TRBJ2-3, with unresolved D. From germline, CDR1 is SQVTM and CDR2 ANQGSEA. The V end lost 3 bases, the J end lost 3 bases, and 13 bases lay between the germline ends. There are 14 residues in the CDR3. CDR3: CSVEVGSATDTQYF. The CDR3, as DNA: TGCAGCGTTGAGGTAGGAAGTGCAACAGATACGCAGTATTTT.

The V call is TRBV6-2 or TRBV6-3, the J call TRBJ1-2, with D possibly matching TRBD1 (5 bases). V was cut by 4 bases and J by 6 bases, with 12 bases left in between. The germline gives CDR1 MNHEY, CDR2 SVGEGT. The CDR3 runs to 13 residues. The CDR3, as DNA: TGTGCCAGCAGTTTGCTACAGGTCAATGGCTACACCTTC. Residues: CASSLLQVNGYTF.